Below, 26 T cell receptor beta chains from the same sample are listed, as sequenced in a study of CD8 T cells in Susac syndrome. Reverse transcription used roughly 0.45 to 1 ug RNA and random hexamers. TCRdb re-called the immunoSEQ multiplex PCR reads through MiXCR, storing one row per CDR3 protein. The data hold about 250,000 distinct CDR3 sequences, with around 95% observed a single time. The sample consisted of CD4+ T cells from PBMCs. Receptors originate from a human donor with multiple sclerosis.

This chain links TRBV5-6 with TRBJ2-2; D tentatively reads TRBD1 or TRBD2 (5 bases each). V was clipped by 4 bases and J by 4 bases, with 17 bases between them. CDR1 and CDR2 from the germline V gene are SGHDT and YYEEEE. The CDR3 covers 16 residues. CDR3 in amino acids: CASSPLPGAGTGELFF. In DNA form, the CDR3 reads TGTGCCAGCAGCCCACTTCCCGGGGCGGGCACCGGGGAGCTGTTTTTT.

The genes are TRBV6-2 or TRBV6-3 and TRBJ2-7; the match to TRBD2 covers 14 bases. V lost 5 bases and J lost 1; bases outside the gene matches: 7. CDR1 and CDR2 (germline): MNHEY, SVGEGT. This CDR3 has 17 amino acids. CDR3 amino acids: CASSRGLAGGLSYEQYV. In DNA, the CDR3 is TGTGCCAGCAGTAGAGGACTAGCGGGAGGTCTTTCCTACGAGCAGTACGTC.

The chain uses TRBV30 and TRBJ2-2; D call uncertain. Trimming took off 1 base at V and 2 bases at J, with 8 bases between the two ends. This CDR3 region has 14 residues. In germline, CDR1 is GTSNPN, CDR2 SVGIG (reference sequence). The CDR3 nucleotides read TGTGCCTGGAGTGCATTCAGTAACACCGGGGAGCTGTTTTTT. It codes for CAWSAFSNTGELFF.

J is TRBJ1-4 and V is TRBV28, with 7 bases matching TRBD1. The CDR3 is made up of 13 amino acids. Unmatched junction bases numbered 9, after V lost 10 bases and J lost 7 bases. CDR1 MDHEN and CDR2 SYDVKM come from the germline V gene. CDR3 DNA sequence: TGTGCCACCCAGGGGGACAGCCTTGAAAAACTGTTTTTT. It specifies CATQGDSLEKLFF.

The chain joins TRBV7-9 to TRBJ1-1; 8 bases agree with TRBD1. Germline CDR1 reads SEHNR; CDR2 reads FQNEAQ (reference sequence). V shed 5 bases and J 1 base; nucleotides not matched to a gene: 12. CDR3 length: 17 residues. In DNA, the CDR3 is TGTGCCAGCAGCCCTCAGGGGGCTGGTTTGTGGAACACTGAAGCTTTCTTT. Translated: CASSPQGAGLWNTEAFF.

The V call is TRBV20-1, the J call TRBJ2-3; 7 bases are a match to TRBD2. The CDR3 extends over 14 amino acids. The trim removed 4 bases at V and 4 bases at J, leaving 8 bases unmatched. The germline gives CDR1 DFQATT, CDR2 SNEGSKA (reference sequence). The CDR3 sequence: CSATRSGAADTQYF. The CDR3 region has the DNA TGCAGTGCTACGAGGAGCGGGGCCGCAGATACGCAGTATTTT.

CDR3 in amino acids: CSVEGSGASETQYF. The CDR3 DNA is TGCAGCGTTGAAGGATCCGGTGCCTCAGAGACCCAGTACTTC. This chain joins TRBV29-1 and TRBJ2-5; D is unclear. This CDR3 has 14 residues. V was clipped by 1 base and J by 4 bases, with 13 bases between them. The V gene's germline CDR1 is SQVTM and CDR2 ANQGSEA.

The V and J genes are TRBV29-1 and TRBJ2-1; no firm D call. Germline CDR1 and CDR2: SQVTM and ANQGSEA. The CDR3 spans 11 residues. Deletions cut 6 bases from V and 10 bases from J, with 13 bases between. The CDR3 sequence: CSVSLDVEQFF. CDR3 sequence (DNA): TGCAGCGTCTCTTTGGACGTGGAGCAGTTCTTC.

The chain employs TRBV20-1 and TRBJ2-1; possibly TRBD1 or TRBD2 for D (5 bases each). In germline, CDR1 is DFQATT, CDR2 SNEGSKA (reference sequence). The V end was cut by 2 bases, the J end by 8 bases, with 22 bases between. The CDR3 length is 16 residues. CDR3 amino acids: CSARRGSAGPPHEQFF. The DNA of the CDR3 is TGCAGTGCTAGAAGGGGTTCGGCGGGTCCCCCCCATGAGCAGTTCTTC.

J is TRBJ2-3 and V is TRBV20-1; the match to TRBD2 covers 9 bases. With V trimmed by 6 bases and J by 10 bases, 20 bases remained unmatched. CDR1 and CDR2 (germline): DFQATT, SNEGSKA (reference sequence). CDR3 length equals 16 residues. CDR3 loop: CSAPSGRSGGTGPQYF. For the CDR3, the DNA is TGCAGTGCCCCTTCGGGACGCAGCGGGGGGACCGGGCCGCAGTATTTT.

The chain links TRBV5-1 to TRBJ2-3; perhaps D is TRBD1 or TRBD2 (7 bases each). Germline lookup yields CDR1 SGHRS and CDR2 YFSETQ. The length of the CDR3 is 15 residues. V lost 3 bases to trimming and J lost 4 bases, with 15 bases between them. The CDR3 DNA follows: TGCGCCAGCAGCTCCCCACAGGGGAGGGCAGATACGCAGTATTTT. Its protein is CASSSPQGRADTQYF.

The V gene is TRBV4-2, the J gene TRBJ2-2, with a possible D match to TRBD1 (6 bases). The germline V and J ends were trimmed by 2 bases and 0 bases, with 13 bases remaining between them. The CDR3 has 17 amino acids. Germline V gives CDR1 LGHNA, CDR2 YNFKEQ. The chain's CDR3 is CASSQPWNRANTGELFF. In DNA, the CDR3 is TGTGCCAGCAGCCAACCCTGGAACAGGGCGAACACCGGGGAGCTGTTTTTT.

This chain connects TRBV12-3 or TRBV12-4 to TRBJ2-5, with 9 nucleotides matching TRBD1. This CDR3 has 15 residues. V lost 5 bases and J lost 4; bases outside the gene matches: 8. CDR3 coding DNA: TGTGCCAGCAGTACAGGGGGCCCGGTGGGAGAGACCCAGTACTTC. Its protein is CASSTGGPVGETQYF.

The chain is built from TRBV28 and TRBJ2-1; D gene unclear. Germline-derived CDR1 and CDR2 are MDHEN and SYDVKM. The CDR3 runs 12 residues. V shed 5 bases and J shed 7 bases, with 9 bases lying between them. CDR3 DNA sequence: TGTGCCAGCAGTCAAAATTGGAATGAGCAGTTCTTC. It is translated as CASSQNWNEQFF. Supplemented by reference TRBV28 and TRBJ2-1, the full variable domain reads DVKVTQSSRYLVKRTGEKVFLECVQDMDHENMFWYRQDPGLGLRLIYFSYDVKMKEKGDIPEGYSVSREKKERFSLILESASTNQTSMYLCASSQNWNEQFFGPGTRLTVL.

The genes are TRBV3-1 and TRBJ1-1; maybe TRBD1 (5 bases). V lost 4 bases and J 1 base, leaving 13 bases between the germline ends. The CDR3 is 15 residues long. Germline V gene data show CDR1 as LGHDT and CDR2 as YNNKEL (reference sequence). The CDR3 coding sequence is TGTGCCAGCAGCCGTCCAGGGTTTGGGAACACTGAAGCTTTCTTT. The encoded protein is CASSRPGFGNTEAFF.

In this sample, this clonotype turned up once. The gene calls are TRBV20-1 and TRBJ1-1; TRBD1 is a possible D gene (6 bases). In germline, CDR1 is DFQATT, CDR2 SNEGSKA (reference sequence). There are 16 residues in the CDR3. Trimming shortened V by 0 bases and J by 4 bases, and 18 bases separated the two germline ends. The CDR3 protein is CSARDPGTGLGTEAFF. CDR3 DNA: TGCAGTGCTAGAGACCCCGGCACAGGGTTGGGCACTGAAGCTTTCTTT.

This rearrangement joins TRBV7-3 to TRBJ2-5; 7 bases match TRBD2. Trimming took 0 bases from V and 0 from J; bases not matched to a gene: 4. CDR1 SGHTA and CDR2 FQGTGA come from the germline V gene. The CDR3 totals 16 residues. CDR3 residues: CASSLTGGYNQETQYF. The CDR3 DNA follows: TGTGCCAGCAGCTTAACCGGGGGGTACAACCAAGAGACCCAGTACTTC.

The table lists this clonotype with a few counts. The CDR3 DNA reads as TGTGCCACCAGTGATTTAAAGGGGGGGCCCGGGGAGCTGTTTTTT. Its protein product is CATSDLKGGPGELFF. V is TRBV24-1 and J is TRBJ2-2; possible D gene TRBD2, 7 bases. The germline V and J ends were trimmed by 1 base and 6 bases, with 11 bases remaining between them. Germline lookup yields CDR1 KGHDR and CDR2 SFDVKD. The CDR3 sequence is 15 residues long.

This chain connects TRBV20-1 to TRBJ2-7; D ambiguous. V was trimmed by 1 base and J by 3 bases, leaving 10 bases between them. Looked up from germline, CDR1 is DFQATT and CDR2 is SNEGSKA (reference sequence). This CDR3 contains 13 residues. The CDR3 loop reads CSARVRTFYEQYF. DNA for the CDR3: TGCAGTGCTAGAGTCCGCACCTTCTACGAGCAGTACTTC.

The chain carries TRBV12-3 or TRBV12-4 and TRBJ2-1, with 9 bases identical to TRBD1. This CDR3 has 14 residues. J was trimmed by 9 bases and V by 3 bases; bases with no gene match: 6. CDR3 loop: CASSFSTGGGEQFF. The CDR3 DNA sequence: TGTGCCAGCAGTTTCTCGACAGGGGGGGGTGAGCAGTTCTTC.

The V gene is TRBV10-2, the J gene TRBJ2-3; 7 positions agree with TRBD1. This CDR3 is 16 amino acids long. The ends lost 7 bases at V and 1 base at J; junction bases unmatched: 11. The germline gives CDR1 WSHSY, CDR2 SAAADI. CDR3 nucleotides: TGCGCCAGCAAAGAGACAGGGAGAGGCCGCACAGATACGCAGTATTTT. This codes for CASKETGRGRTDTQYF.

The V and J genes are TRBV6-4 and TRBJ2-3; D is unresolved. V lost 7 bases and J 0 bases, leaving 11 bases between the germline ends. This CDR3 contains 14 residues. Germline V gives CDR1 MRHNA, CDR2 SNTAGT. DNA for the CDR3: TGTGCCAGCAAAGAGATTTCAAGCACAGATACGCAGTATTTT. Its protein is CASKEISSTDTQYF.

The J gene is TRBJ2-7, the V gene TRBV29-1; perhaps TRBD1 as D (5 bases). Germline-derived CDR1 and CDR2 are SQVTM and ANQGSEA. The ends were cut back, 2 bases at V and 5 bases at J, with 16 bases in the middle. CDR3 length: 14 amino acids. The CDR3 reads CSVEKGQGLNEQYF. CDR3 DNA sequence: TGCAGCGTTGAAAAGGGGCAGGGCCTCAACGAGCAGTACTTC.

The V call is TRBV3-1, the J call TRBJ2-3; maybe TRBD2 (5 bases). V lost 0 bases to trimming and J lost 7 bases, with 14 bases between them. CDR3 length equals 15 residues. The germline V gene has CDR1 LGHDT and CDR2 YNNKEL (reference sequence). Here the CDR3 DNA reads TGTGCCAGCAGCCAAGATGCCAGCGGACTTTATACGCAGTATTTT. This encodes CASSQDASGLYTQYF.

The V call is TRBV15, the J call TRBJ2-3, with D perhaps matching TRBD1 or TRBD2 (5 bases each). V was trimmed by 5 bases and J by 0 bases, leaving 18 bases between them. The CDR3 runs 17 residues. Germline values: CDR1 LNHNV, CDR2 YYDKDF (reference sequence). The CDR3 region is CATSSLGRHPSTDTQYF. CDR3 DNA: TGTGCCACCAGCTCACTGGGACGGCATCCTAGCACAGATACGCAGTATTTT.

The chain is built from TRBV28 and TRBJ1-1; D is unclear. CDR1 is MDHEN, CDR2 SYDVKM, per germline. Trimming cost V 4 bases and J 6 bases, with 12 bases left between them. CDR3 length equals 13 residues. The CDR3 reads CASSSTRSPEAFF. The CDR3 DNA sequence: TGTGCCAGCAGTTCTACAAGATCCCCTGAAGCTTTCTTT.